These 8 T cell receptor beta chains share one sample of origin, sequenced in a study of T cell changes during pregnancy in multiple sclerosis. The assay was immunoSEQ multiplex PCR, and TCRdb's table has in-frame clones only and misses some. The table shows more than 95,000 clones, with roughly nine tenths occurring only once. The input for sequencing was peripheral blood, taken after pregnancy. The receptor set was obtained from a female donor with multiple sclerosis, enrolled in a pregnancy study.

The chain recombines TRBV20-1 with TRBJ2-7, with unresolved D. V lost 6 bases and J lost 6, with 9 bases in between. The CDR3 is 10 residues long. In germline, CDR1 is DFQATT, CDR2 SNEGSKA (reference sequence). In DNA, the CDR3 is TGCAGTGCCCAGGTTCGCGAGCAGTACTTC. This sequence encodes CSAQVREQYF.

This rearrangement joins TRBV11-1 to TRBJ2-7, with TRBD1 matching over 7 bases. Germline values: CDR1 SGHAT, CDR2 FQDESV (reference sequence). With V trimmed by 5 bases and J by 9 bases, 13 bases remained unmatched. The CDR3 covers 14 residues. Here the CDR3 DNA reads TGTGCCAGCAGCCCTTTCGGACAGGACGAGTGGCAGTACTTC. This encodes CASSPFGQDEWQYF.

The chain joins TRBV6-1 to TRBJ2-1, with D perhaps TRBD1 (5 bases). The ends were cut back, 6 bases at V and 9 bases at J, with 18 bases in the middle. CDR1 MNHNS and CDR2 SASEGT come from the germline V gene. CDR3 length equals 14 residues. Here the CDR3 reads CASSLRMGRGEQFF. The CDR3 coding sequence is TGTGCCAGCAGCCTGCGTATGGGAAGGGGTGAGCAGTTCTTC.

This clone was detected a few times. The V gene is TRBV7-3, the J gene TRBJ2-6; 7 nucleotides line up with TRBD1. Trimming at V came to 5 bases and at J to 3 bases, leaving 4 bases not matched to a gene. CDR1 SGHTA and CDR2 FQGTGA come from the germline V gene. This CDR3 is 15 amino acids long. The CDR3 nucleotides are TGTGCCAGCAGCCGGGACAGAAATGGGGCCAACGTCCTGACTTTC. Protein: CASSRDRNGANVLTF. Full variable domain (outside the CDR3, taken from reference TRBV7-3 and TRBJ2-6): GAGVSQTPSNKVTEKGKYVELRCDPISGHTALYWYRQSLGQGPEFLIYFQGTGAADDSGLPNDRFFAVRPEGSVSTLKIQRTERGDSAVYLCASSRDRNGANVLTFGAGSRLTVL.

The chain uses TRBV6-5 and TRBJ2-5, with a tentative D call TRBD2 (6 bases). The CDR3 consists of 13 residues. Germline lookup yields CDR1 MNHEY and CDR2 SVGAGI. The V gene lost 6 bases and the J gene lost 5 bases, with 13 bases spanning the gap. The CDR3 DNA reads TGTGCCAGCAGCAGCGGGTGGATGGAGACCCAGTACTTC. It encodes CASSSGWMETQYF.

V gene TRBV21-1 combines with J gene TRBJ2-7; the D segment call TRBD1 is taken from the table without a DNA check. TRBV21-1 is flagged as a pseudogene. CDR3 length: 17 residues. The CDR3 sequence: CASRLITGTGTSYEQYF. The CDR3 nucleotides read TGTGCCAGCAGACTAATTACCGGGACAGGGACCTCCTACGAGCAGTACTTC.

The chain employs TRBV6-5 and TRBJ1-5; 7 bases are a match to TRBD1. This CDR3 has 15 amino acids. V lost 4 bases and J lost 3; bases outside the gene matches: 6. Germline V gives CDR1 MNHEY, CDR2 SVGAGI. This CDR3 reads CASSSSGQINQPQHF. The CDR3 region has the DNA TGTGCCAGCAGTTCCTCGGGACAGATCAATCAGCCCCAGCATTTT.

The chain has TRBV19 and TRBJ2-3; 10 bases line up with TRBD1. CDR1 and CDR2 from the germline V gene are LNHDA and SQIVND (reference sequence). The CDR3 has 17 residues. Trimming at V came to 9 bases and at J to 3 bases, leaving 15 bases not matched to a gene. CDR3 in DNA: TGTGCCAGCTCCCGTCGACAGGGGGCATTTGGAACAGATACGCAGTATTTT. Residues: CASSRRQGAFGTDTQYF.